Given below is one T cell receptor beta chain in context. There is no known antigen for this receptor. Nothing much larger sits one base from this clone, and base qualities are not available. As encoded in the germline V gene (reference sequence), CDR1 is LGHDT while CDR2 is YNNKEL. The CDR3 numbers 16 residues from cysteine through phenylalanine. Only CDR3 DNA remains: 48 bases, in frame from the first base. V is trimmed back by 5 bases and J by 3 bases, and the junction contains 11 bases that no gene match accounts for. Reads for this sample came from an Illumina HiSeq 1500. The public sequencing data were trimmed at Q25 with fastp and processed into clonotypes with MiXCR by TCRdb, which kept only in-frame beta chains. Each entry is one CDR3 protein sequence, shown with its most common DNA and genes. This sample comprises a few hundred thousand distinct CDR3 sequences, about 39% of them detected only once. The top ten constitute around 48% of the sample.

This sample was taken from a study of T cell repertoires in cytomegalovirus infection (dated 2019 in TCRdb). General notes on the study: Recently identified HLA-C-restricted CMV epitopes, whose presentation resists viral immunomodulation, were targeted by peptide stimulations together with well-studied HLA-B-restricted epitopes. The HLA type of each donor mattered for the analysis, because public TCR beta signatures pointed to carriage of CMV infection along with the matching HLA type. General study outcomes and caveats: Carriers of CMV infection plus the relevant HLA type were discriminated by the cumulative frequency of public TCR beta family members in the study cohort and in an independent approximately 360-donor cohort. In the ex vivo response, HLA-C-restricted CMV-specific TCR beta clonotypes were dominant, and in two of eight donors the single most frequent clonotype came from this HLA-C-restricted group.

The treatment or condition label, read with the paper, signifies: in vitro stimulation with specific CMV peptide epitopes to enrich CMV-specific T cells. Sequenced here: cultured PBMCs, sampled from culture after CMV antigen stimulation. The sequence was obtained from a human donor in good health (CMV status not recorded). Some clones in this sample may be carry-over from other donors' samples. The V and J segments used are TRBV3-1 and TRBJ2-5; 8 junctional bases match TRBD2. The CDR3 loop reads CASSTRSGDYKETQYF. The sequence in DNA is TGTGCCAGCAGCACACGTAGCGGGGACTACAAAGAGACCCAGTACTTC.